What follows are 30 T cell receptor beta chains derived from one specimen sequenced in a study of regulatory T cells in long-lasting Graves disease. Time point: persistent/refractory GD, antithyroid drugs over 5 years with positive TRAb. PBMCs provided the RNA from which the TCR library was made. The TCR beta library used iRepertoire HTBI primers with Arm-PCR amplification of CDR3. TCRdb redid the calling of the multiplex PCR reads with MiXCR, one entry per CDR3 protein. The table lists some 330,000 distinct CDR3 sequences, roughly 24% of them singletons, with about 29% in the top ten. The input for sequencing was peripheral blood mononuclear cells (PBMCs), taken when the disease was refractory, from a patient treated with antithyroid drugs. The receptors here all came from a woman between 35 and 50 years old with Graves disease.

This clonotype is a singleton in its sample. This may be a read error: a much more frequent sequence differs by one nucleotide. The CDR3 sequence: CASSRAKNIQYF. CDR3 bases: TGTGCCAGCAGCAGGGCCAAAAACATTCAGTACTTC. The rearrangement joins TRBV2 to TRBJ2-4; D is unclear. This CDR3 has 12 residues. Germline assignment: CDR1 SNHLY and CDR2 FYNNEI. V dropped 6 bases and J dropped 1 base, with 4 bases sitting between them.

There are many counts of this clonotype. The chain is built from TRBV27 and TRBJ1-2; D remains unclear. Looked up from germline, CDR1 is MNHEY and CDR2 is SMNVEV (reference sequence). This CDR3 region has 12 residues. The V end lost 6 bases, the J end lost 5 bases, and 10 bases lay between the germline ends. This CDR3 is CASRVGEYGYTF. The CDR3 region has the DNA TGTGCCAGCAGGGTTGGCGAATATGGCTACACCTTC.

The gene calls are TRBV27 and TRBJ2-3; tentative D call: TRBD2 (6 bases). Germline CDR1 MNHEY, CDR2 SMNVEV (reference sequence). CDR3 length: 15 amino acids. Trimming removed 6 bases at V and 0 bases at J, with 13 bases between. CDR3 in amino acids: CASRPRAGSTDTQYF. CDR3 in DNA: TGTGCCAGCAGACCCCGGGCGGGGAGCACAGATACGCAGTATTTT.

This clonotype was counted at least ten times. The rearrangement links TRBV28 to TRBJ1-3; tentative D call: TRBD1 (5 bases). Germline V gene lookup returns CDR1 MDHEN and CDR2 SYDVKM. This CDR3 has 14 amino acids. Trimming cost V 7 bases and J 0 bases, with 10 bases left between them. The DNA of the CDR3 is TGTGCCAGCAATCACAGGAACTCTGGAAACACCATATATTTT. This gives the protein CASNHRNSGNTIYF.

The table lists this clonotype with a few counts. The DNA of the CDR3 is TGTGCCACCAGTGATGCCAAGGGACAGTTAAGCAATCAGCCCCAGCATTTT. It yields the protein CATSDAKGQLSNQPQHF. The rearrangement links TRBV24-1 to TRBJ1-5, with 7 bases identical to TRBD1. V lost 3 bases, J lost 1 base, and 8 bases stayed unmatched. The CDR3 runs 17 residues. Germline CDR1 reads KGHDR; CDR2 reads SFDVKD.

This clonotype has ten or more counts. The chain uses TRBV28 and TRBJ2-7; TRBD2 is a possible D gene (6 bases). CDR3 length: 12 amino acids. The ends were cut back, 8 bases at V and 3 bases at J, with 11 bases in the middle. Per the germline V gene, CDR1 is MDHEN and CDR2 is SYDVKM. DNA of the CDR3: TGTGCCAGCCAGACAGCGGGCTACGAGCAGTACTTC. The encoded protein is CASQTAGYEQYF.

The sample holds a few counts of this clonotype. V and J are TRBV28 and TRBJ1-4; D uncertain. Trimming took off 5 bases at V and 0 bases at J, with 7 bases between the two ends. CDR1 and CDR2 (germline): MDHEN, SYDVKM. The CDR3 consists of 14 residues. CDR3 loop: CASSVVATNEKLFF. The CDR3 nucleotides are TGTGCCAGCAGTGTAGTTGCAACTAATGAAAAACTGTTTTTT.

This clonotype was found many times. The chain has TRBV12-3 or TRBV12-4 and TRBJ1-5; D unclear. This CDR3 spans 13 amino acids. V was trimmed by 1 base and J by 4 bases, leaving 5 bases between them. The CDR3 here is CASSLGWNQPQHF. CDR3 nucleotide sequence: TGTGCCAGCAGTTTAGGATGGAATCAGCCCCAGCATTTT.

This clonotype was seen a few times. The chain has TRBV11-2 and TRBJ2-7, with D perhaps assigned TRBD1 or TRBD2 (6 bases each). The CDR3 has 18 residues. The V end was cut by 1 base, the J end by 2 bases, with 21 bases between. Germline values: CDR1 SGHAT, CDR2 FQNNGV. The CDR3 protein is CASSLVRDPRRGTYEQYF. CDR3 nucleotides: TGTGCCAGCAGCTTAGTCCGGGACCCCCGGAGGGGGACCTACGAGCAGTACTTC.

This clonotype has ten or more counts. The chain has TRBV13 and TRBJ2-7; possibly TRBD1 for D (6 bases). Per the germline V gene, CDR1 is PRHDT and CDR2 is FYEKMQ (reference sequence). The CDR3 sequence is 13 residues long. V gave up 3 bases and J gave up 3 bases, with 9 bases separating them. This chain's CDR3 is CASSFTRGYEQYF. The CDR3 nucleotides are TGTGCCAGCAGCTTTACCAGGGGCTACGAGCAGTACTTC.

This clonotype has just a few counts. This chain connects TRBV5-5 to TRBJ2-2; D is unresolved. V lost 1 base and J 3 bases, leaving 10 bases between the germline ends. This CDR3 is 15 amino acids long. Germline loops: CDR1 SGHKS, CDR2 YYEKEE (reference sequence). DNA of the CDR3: TGTGCCAGCAGCTTGTTTATAGGAGACACCGGGGAGCTGTTTTTT. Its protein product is CASSLFIGDTGELFF.

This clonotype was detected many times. As DNA, the CDR3 is TGTGCCAGCAGTACCTCCCGGGAGCGCTACTACGAGCAGTACTTC. Its translation: CASSTSRERYYEQYF. V and J are TRBV27 and TRBJ2-7; D possibly corresponds to TRBD2 (6 bases). The CDR3 length is 15 residues. In germline, CDR1 is MNHEY, CDR2 SMNVEV (reference sequence). Trimming cost V 5 bases and J 3 bases, with 17 bases left between them.

CDR3 sequence (DNA): TGTGCCAGCAGAAACGACAGGGAGTTCTCCTACGAGCAGTACTTC. Protein product: CASRNDREFSYEQYF. The rearrangement links TRBV6-1 to TRBJ2-7; TRBD1 matches at 7 bases. Germline lookup yields CDR1 MNHNS and CDR2 SASEGT. V dropped 6 bases and J dropped 0; count of bases not matched to a gene: 8. This CDR3 is built from 15 residues.

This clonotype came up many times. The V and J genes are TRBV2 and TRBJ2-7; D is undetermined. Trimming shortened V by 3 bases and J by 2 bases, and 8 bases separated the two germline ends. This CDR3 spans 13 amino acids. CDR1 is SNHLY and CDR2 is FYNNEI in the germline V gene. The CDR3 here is CASSERVAYEQYF. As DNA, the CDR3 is TGTGCCAGCAGTGAGCGAGTCGCCTACGAGCAGTACTTC.

The DNA of the CDR3 is TGCAGCGTTGAAGTTTGGGGTTCTAACACTGAAGCTTTCTTT. It translates to CSVEVWGSNTEAFF. This sequence joins TRBV29-1 and TRBJ1-1; D is uncertain. This CDR3 has 14 amino acids. V lost 1 base to trimming and J lost 2 bases, with 11 bases between them. The germline gives CDR1 SQVTM, CDR2 ANQGSEA.

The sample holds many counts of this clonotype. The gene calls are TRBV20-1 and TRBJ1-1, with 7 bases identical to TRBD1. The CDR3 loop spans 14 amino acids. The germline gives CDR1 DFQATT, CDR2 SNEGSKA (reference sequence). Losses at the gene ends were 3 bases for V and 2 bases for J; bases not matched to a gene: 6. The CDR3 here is CSASSGTVNTEAFF. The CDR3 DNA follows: TGCAGTGCTAGTTCTGGGACAGTCAACACTGAAGCTTTCTTT.

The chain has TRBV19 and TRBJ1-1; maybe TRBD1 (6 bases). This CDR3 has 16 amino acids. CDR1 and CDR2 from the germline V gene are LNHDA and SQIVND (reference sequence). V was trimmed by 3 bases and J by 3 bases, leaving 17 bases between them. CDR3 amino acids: CASSITGGGGYTEAFF. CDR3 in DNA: TGTGCCAGTAGTATCACGGGCGGGGGCGGGTACACTGAAGCTTTCTTT.

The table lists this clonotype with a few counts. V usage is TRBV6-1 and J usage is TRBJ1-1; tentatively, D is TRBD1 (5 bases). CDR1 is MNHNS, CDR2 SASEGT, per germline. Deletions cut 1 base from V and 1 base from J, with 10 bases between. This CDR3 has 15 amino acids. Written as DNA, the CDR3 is TGTGCCAGCAGTGAAGGCCGGGGGGAGAACACTGAAGCTTTCTTT. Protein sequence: CASSEGRGENTEAFF.

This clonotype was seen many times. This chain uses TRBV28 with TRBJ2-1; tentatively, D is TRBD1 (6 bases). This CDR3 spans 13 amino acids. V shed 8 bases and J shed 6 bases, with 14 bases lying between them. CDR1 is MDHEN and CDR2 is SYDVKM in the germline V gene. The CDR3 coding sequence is TGTGCCAGCTATGACAGGCTTTTCAATGAGCAGTTCTTC. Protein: CASYDRLFNEQFF.

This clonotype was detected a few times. The CDR3 coding sequence is TGCAGTGCTAGAGGAATAAAGCGCAGCACCTACGAGCAGTACTTC. Residues: CSARGIKRSTYEQYF. The chain recombines TRBV20-1 with TRBJ2-7; D ambiguous. This CDR3 is 15 amino acids long. Looked up from germline, CDR1 is DFQATT and CDR2 is SNEGSKA (reference sequence). V was clipped by 1 base and J by 2 bases, with 15 bases between them.

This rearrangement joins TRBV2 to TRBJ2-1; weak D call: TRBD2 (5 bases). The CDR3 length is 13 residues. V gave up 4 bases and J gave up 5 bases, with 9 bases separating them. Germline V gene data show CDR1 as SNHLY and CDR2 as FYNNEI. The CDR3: CASSGSGDNEQFF. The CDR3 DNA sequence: TGTGCCAGCAGTGGATCCGGGGACAATGAGCAGTTCTTC.

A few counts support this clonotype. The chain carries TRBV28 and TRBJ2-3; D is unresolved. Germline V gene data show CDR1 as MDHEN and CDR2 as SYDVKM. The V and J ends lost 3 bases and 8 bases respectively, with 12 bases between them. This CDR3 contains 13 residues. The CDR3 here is CASSLIGVGTQYF. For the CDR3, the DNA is TGTGCCAGCAGTTTGATTGGTGTGGGTACGCAGTATTTT. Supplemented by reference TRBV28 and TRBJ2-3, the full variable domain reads DVKVTQSSRYLVKRTGEKVFLECVQDMDHENMFWYRQDPGLGLRLIYFSYDVKMKEKGDIPEGYSVSREKKERFSLILESASTNQTSMYLCASSLIGVGTQYFGPGTRLTVL.

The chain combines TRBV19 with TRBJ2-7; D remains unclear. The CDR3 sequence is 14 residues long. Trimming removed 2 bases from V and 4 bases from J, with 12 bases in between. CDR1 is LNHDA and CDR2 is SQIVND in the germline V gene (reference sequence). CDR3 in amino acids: CASSINGNPYEQYF. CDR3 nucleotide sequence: TGTGCCAGTAGTATAAATGGAAATCCGTACGAGCAGTACTTC.

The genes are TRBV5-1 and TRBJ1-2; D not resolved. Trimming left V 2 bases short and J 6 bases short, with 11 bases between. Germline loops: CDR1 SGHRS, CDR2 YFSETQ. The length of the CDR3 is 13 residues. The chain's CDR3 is CASSFFGEDGYTF. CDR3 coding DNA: TGCGCCAGCAGCTTTTTCGGGGAGGATGGCTACACCTTC.

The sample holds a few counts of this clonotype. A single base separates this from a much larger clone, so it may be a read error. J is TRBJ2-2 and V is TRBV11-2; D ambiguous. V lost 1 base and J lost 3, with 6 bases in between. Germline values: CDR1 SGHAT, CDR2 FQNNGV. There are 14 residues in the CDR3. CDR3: CASSLGLYTGELFF. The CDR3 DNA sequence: TGTGCCAGCAGCTTAGGTCTGTACACCGGGGAGCTGTTTTTT.

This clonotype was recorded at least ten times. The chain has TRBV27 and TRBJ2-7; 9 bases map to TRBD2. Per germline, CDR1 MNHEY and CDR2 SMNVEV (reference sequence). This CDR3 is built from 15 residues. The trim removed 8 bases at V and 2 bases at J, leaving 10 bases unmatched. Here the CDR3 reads CASRPSGRPTYEQYF. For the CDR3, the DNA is TGTGCCAGCCGTCCAAGCGGGAGGCCGACCTACGAGCAGTACTTC.

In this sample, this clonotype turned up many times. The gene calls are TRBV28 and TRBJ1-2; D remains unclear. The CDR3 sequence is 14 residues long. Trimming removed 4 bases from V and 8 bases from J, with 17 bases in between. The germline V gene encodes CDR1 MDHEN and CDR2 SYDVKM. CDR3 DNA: TGTGCCAGCAGTTCCTTCGGCAGCTCGGAGGGCTACACCTTC. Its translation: CASSSFGSSEGYTF.

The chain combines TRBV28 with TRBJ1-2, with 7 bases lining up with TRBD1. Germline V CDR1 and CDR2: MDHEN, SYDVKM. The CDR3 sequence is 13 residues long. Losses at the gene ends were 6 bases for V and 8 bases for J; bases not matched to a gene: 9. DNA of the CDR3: TGTGCCAGCAGGCCAAGACAGGGCTTAGGCTACACCTTC. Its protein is CASRPRQGLGYTF.

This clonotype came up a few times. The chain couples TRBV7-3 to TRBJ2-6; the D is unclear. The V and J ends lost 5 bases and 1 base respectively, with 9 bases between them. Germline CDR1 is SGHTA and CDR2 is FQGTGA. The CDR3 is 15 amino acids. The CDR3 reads CASSPQESGANVLTF. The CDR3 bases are TGTGCCAGCAGCCCCCAGGAATCTGGGGCCAACGTCCTGACTTTC.

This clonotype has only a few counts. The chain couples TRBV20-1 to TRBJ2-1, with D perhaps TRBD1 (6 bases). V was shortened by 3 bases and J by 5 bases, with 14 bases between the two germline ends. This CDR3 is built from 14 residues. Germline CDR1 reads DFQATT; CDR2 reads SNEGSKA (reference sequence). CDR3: CSASNPGQNNEQFF. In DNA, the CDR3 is TGCAGTGCTAGCAATCCGGGACAAAACAATGAGCAGTTCTTC.